The 8 T cell receptor beta chains in this list originate from one sample, sequenced in a study of cytomegalovirus exposure and HLA in healthy donors. Vbeta (60) and Jbeta (13) primers were used in the PCR. Sequencing was performed with immunoSEQ multiplex PCR; in TCRdb, only in-frame clones are kept and a portion is missing. The profile shows about 160,000 clones, about 72% of them singletons. Sequenced sample: PBMCs. These receptors were taken from a male donor in good health and CMV-seronegative.

V and J are TRBV10-3 and TRBJ1-2; 11 positions agree with TRBD1. The germline CDR1 and CDR2 sequences are ENHRY and SYGVKD. After removal of 5 bases from V and 7 bases from J, the junction contained 6 bases not matched to a gene. This CDR3 has 14 amino acids. CDR3 loop: CAISLAGTGGGYTF. CDR3 DNA sequence: TGTGCCATCAGTCTCGCTGGGACAGGGGGTGGCTACACCTTC.

This sequence joins TRBV27 and TRBJ2-1; the D is unclear. CDR1 and CDR2 (germline): MNHEY, SMNVEV (reference sequence). V lost 2 bases and J lost 3, with 5 bases in between. CDR3 length: 13 amino acids. CDR3 in DNA: TGTGCCAGCAGTTTAGGCCTCTACAATGAGCAGTTCTTC. Its protein product is CASSLGLYNEQFF.

The V gene is TRBV9, the J gene TRBJ1-4; TRBD1 might be the D (5 bases). The CDR3 runs to 13 residues. Trimming cost V 3 bases and J 6 bases, with 9 bases left between them. Germline values: CDR1 SGDLS, CDR2 YYNGEE. In DNA, the CDR3 is TGTGCCAGCAGCGCGGGGGGAGATGAAAAACTGTTTTTT. It yields the protein CASSAGGDEKLFF.

As to this clone: This CDR3 is also generated by other DNA sequences in the sample. The chain employs TRBV6-1 and TRBJ2-6; TRBD2 matches 8 bases. CDR1 and CDR2 (germline): MNHNS, SASEGT. This CDR3 is built from 15 residues. V lost 6 bases, J lost 1 base, and 2 bases stayed unmatched. For the CDR3, the DNA is TGTGCCAGCAGGACGGGGGGGTCTGGGGCCAACGTCCTGACTTTC. Protein sequence: CASRTGGSGANVLTF.

This chain links TRBV5-8 with TRBJ2-7; TRBD1 agrees at 8 bases. CDR1 is SGHTS, CDR2 YDEGEE, per germline. After removal of 0 bases from V and 0 bases from J, the junction contained 5 bases not matched to a gene. CDR3 length equals 16 residues. The CDR3 DNA sequence: TGTGCCAGCAGCTTGGCCAGGGGGCTCAACTCCTACGAGCAGTACTTC. Encoded protein: CASSLARGLNSYEQYF.

The rearrangement uses TRBV5-6 and TRBJ1-3; possibly TRBD1 for D (6 bases). Trimming took 6 bases from V and 4 from J, leaving 11 bases between them. The CDR3 has 13 amino acids. Per germline, CDR1 SGHDT and CDR2 YYEEEE. This CDR3 is CASTRGAGNTIYF. CDR3 DNA sequence: TGTGCCAGCACCCGGGGGGCCGGAAACACCATATATTTT.

The chain couples TRBV30 to TRBJ2-5; 13 positions agree with TRBD2. The J call could be wrong; TRBJ2-7 is a better fit for the DNA end. The germline V gene has CDR1 GTSNPN and CDR2 SVGIG (reference sequence). The CDR3 runs to 14 residues. The CDR3: CAWRRLAGGYEQYF. The CDR3 DNA is TGTGCCTGGAGGAGACTAGCGGGAGGCTACGAGCAGTACTTC.

This clone has just one count. This chain links TRBV18 with TRBJ1-6; 11 bases agree with TRBD1. The CDR3 has 16 residues. Unmatched junction bases numbered 8, after V lost 3 bases and J lost 10 bases. Germline lookup yields CDR1 KGHSH and CDR2 LQKENI. The CDR3 sequence is CASSPSRGTGGSPLHF. The CDR3 DNA reads TGTGCCAGCTCACCGTCCCGGGGGACAGGGGGATCACCCCTCCACTTT.